The 12 T cell receptor beta chains below come from one sample, sequenced in a study of T-cell reconstitution after alpha-beta-depleted transplantation in children. Researchers prepared the TCRbeta library using unique molecular identifiers, the study reports. TCRdb itself ran the PCR reads through MiXCR, one entry per CDR3 protein. The sample has approximately 980,000 distinct CDR3 sequences, about 30% seen once. The input for sequencing was PBMCs, mostly from graft donor cells, taken 360 days after TCRalphabeta/CD19-depleted stem cell transplant. Every receptor here comes from a boy younger than two who had a stem cell transplant for SCID, so the T cells may come from the graft donor.

The rearrangement uses TRBV18 and TRBJ2-7; either TRBD1 or TRBD2 may fit D (5 bases each). Trimming stripped 6 bases from V and 6 bases from J, with 18 bases between. CDR3 size: 14 residues. From germline, CDR1 is KGHSH and CDR2 LQKENI. This CDR3 is CASSTQRSGSEQYF. The DNA of the CDR3 is TGTGCCAGCTCTACACAAAGATCAGGGAGCGAGCAGTACTTC. The variable domain in full, completed from reference TRBV18 and TRBJ2-7, reads NAGVMQNPRHLVRRRGQEARLRCSPMKGHSHVYWYRQLPEEGLKFMVYLQKENIIDESGMPKERFSAEFPKEGPSILRIQQVVRGDSAAYFCASSTQRSGSEQYFGPGTRLTVT.

The V and J genes are TRBV5-1 and TRBJ2-1; 15 bases map to TRBD2. CDR1 SGHRS and CDR2 YFSETQ come from the germline V gene. The ends lost 5 bases at V and 6 bases at J; junction bases unmatched: 3. The length of the CDR3 is 15 residues. CDR3 nucleotides: TGCGCCAGCAGTTGGACTAGCGGGGGGGCCAATGAGCAGTTCTTC. Protein: CASSWTSGGANEQFF.

This clonotype was picked up many times. In nucleotides, the CDR3 is TGTGCCAGCAGTCGTCTCATCGGGGGGGCAAATGAGCAGTTCTTC. Its protein product is CASSRLIGGANEQFF. V usage is TRBV3-1 and J usage is TRBJ2-1; 8 bases align to TRBD2. The length of the CDR3 is 15 residues. Trimming removed 6 bases from V and 7 bases from J; junction bases left unmatched: 11. In germline, CDR1 is LGHDT, CDR2 YNNKEL (reference sequence).

This clonotype was found a few times. V and J are TRBV6-5 and TRBJ1-4; D is uncertain. The germline V gene has CDR1 MNHEY and CDR2 SVGAGI. The V and J ends lost 0 bases and 8 bases respectively, with 16 bases between them. The CDR3 extends over 16 amino acids. The CDR3 sequence is CASSYSPRGWREKLFF. CDR3 DNA sequence: TGTGCCAGCAGTTACTCACCCCGAGGGTGGCGCGAAAAACTGTTTTTT.

The chain combines TRBV12-5 with TRBJ2-2, with 10 bases matching TRBD2. Germline CDR1 LGHNT, CDR2 FRNRAP. The trim removed 0 bases at V and 5 bases at J, leaving 21 bases unmatched. The CDR3 is 22 residues long. In nucleotides, the CDR3 is TGTGCTAGTGGTTTGGTCACCTCCCTAATACTAGCGGGGTCCAGGGGGACCGGGGAGCTGTTTTTT. Its translation is CASGLVTSLILAGSRGTGELFF.

The rearrangement links TRBV6-5 to TRBJ2-1, with no clear D. Trimming removed 0 bases from V and 5 bases from J, with 14 bases in between. Looked up from germline, CDR1 is MNHEY and CDR2 is SVGAGI. CDR3 length: 16 amino acids. The CDR3 reads CASSYSAAVFNNEQFF. The CDR3 nucleotides are TGTGCCAGCAGTTACTCGGCGGCGGTTTTTAACAATGAGCAGTTCTTC.

The J gene is TRBJ2-3, the V gene TRBV28, with TRBD2 as a possible D gene (5 bases). V shed 3 bases and J shed 2 bases, with 21 bases lying between them. This CDR3 region has 18 residues. The germline CDR1 and CDR2 sequences are MDHEN and SYDVKM. The CDR3 nucleotides are TGTGCCAGCAGTTTTAGCGTCTCTTTCGCAACGAACACAGATACGCAGTATTTT. Amino acids: CASSFSVSFATNTDTQYF.

This clonotype was seen a handful of times. The V call is TRBV5-1, the J call TRBJ2-2, with D perhaps matching TRBD1 or TRBD2 (5 bases each). This CDR3 comprises 17 residues. CDR1 and CDR2 from the germline V gene are SGHRS and YFSETQ. Deletions cut 5 bases from V and 0 bases from J, with 17 bases between. CDR3 amino acids: CASRDERGPANTGELFF. In nucleotides, the CDR3 is TGCGCCAGCAGGGACGAAAGGGGACCCGCGAACACCGGGGAGCTGTTTTTT.

This clonotype was counted many times. The rearrangement links TRBV24-1 to TRBJ2-1; D is tentatively TRBD1 or TRBD2 (7 bases each). Trimming took 8 bases from V and 0 from J, leaving 16 bases between them. The CDR3 is 16 residues long. Per the germline V gene, CDR1 is KGHDR and CDR2 is SFDVKD. CDR3 sequence: CATKAGGGRSYNEQFF. CDR3 sequence (DNA): TGTGCCACCAAAGCAGGGGGGGGGCGCTCCTACAATGAGCAGTTCTTC.

The table lists this clonotype with a few counts. Relative to the germline gene, one junction end is altered; a read error may explain this. The rearrangement uses TRBV9 and TRBJ2-7; 12 bases align to TRBD1. Germline V gene sequence: CDR1 SGDLS, CDR2 YYNGEE. The CDR3 is 14 amino acids. CDR3 coding DNA: TGTGCCAGCAGCGTAGAAGGGACAGGGGGCGCGGTGAACTTC. Translated, it gives CASSVEGTGGAVNF. The entire variable domain, with the rest obtained from reference TRBV9 and TRBJ2-7, is as follows: DSGVTQTPKHLITATGQRVTLRCSPRSGDLSVYWYQQSLDQGLQFLIQYYNGEERAKGNILERFSAQQFPDLHSELNLSSLELGDSALYFCASSVEGTGGAVNFGPGTRLTVT.

This clonotype was found a few times. The chain is built from TRBV12-3 or TRBV12-4 and TRBJ2-7, with D perhaps assigned TRBD1 or TRBD2 (5 bases each). V lost 6 bases to trimming and J lost 0 bases, with 24 bases between them. The CDR3 runs to 18 residues. As DNA, the CDR3 is TGTGCCAGCAGACTCTATACCCCGGGGCAGAGGAGCTCCTACGAGCAGTACTTC. It translates to CASRLYTPGQRSSYEQYF.

The V and J genes are TRBV9 and TRBJ2-7; D gene uncertain. The V gene's germline CDR1 is SGDLS and CDR2 YYNGEE. There are 14 residues in the CDR3. The ends were cut back, 0 bases at V and 2 bases at J, with 9 bases in the middle. The CDR3 loop is CASSVDGSTYEQYF. CDR3 bases: TGTGCCAGCAGCGTAGATGGCAGTACCTACGAGCAGTACTTC.